The TCR beta chain described here comes from a study of CD4 T cells in relation to SARS-CoV-2 and coronaviruses. For the study at large: ViraFEST: approximately eleven-day antigen culture of PBMCs, then TCR beta CDR3 sequencing. Shared crossreactive spike epitopes were mapped to their HLA restriction.

In the case of this clone: Its specificity is not known.

Before the COVID-19 pandemic, during about 2010-2018, CD4+ T cells were taken from unexposed donors. The cells were cultured for 9 to 11 days before CD4+ T cells were isolated. PBMCs were plated at some 2 million per well in IL-2-containing medium. Trimming took 5 bases from V and 0 from J, leaving 8 bases between them. This CDR3 region has 13 residues. TCRdb's copy holds only in-frame clones and misses some; the assay was immunoSEQ multiplex PCR. This sample has around 25,000 clones, with more than 60% found just once. Sequenced sample: CD4+ T cells from PBMCs, cultured in vitro. This clonotype was obtained from a human donor in good health. V is TRBV12-3 or TRBV12-4 and J is TRBJ2-7; D might be TRBD1 (5 bases). This chain's CDR3 is CASSTGVSYEQYF. The CDR3 bases are TGTGCCAGCAGTACAGGAGTCTCCTACGAGCAGTACTTC.